This T cell receptor beta chain derives from a study of T cell repertoires in ileal Crohn's disease. Study background: About half received postoperative treatment, some 10 with thiopurines and under 20 anti-TNF. Broader study findings: High-frequency clones were more common in sorted CD8 than CD4 cells.

On this clone: Its antigen is as yet unknown.

Assay: immunoSEQ multiplex PCR; the TCRdb copy retains only in-frame clones and omits some. Here the sample spans roughly 3,900 clones, approximately 78% being singletons. Described time point: neoterminal ileum biopsy at postoperative endoscopy, about 6 months after surgery. The specimen was ileal tissue. The clonotype comes from an adult with Crohn's disease.

The CDR3 protein is CASSEARGEGYGYTF. In DNA, the CDR3 is TGTGCCAGCAGTGAAGCGCGGGGCGAGGGCTATGGCTACACCTTC. The V and J genes are TRBV6-1 and TRBJ1-2; the D gene is possibly TRBD1 (5 bases). Germline-derived CDR1 and CDR2 are MNHNS and SASEGT. V shed 0 bases and J shed 4 bases, with 12 bases lying between them. This CDR3 is 15 amino acids long.